The 16 T cell receptor beta chains listed next were all sequenced from one sample in a study of blood T cell repertoires in COVID-19 (dated by TCRdb to the early 2020s). To prepare the library, the immunoSEQ multiplex PCR assay was applied. TCRdb obtained this table from immuneACCESS and retained in-frame rearrangements with V and J assigned. These tables miss some clones; where compared with another copy, unresolved V genes account for less than half of the shortfall, and the remainder is unexplained. The sample yields 150,000 or so clones; about 80% were counted once. The ten largest clones represent 2.5% to 3% of the sample. Sequenced: PBMCs or T cells enriched from blood (not recorded which). Receptor source: a woman in her forties or fifties who had recovered from COVID-19.

V is TRBV29-1 and J is TRBJ1-1; 9 bases are a match to TRBD1. The germline V gene encodes CDR1 SQVTM and CDR2 ANQGSEA. After removal of 7 bases from V and 1 base from J, the junction contained 10 bases not matched to a gene. This CDR3 has 15 residues. CDR3 sequence (DNA): TGCAGCGCATCGGGGGGGACAGGGAGGAACACTGAAGCTTTCTTT. Translation gives CSASGGTGRNTEAFF.

There are a few counts of this clone. The chain carries TRBV6-4 and TRBJ1-2; D not certain. Germline V gene lookup returns CDR1 MRHNA and CDR2 SNTAGT. This CDR3 comprises 15 residues. Trimming stripped 5 bases from V and 7 bases from J, with 20 bases between. CDR3 DNA sequence: TGTGCCAGCAGTCCTCGTGCAGGCAGTCTGGGTGGCTACACCTTC. This gives the protein CASSPRAGSLGGYTF.

This clone was seen a handful of times. The J gene is TRBJ2-2, the V gene TRBV5-1; 9 bases are a match to TRBD2. J gave up 1 base and V 0 bases, and 10 bases lay outside the gene matches. The CDR3 has 19 residues. Germline CDR1 SGHRS, CDR2 YFSETQ. CDR3 in DNA: TGCGCCAGCAGCTTGGCCCGGGGTAGCGGGGGCCTGAACACCGGGGAGCTGTTTTTT. As protein: CASSLARGSGGLNTGELFF. Using reference TRBV5-1 and TRBJ2-2 for the parts outside the CDR3, the full variable domain is KAGVTQTPRYLIKTRGQQVTLSCSPISGHRSVSWYQQTPGQGLQFLFEYFSETQRNKGNFPGRFSGRQFSNSRSEMNVSTLELGDSALYLCASSLARGSGGLNTGELFFGEGSRLTVL.

This clone was recorded at least ten times. The gene calls are TRBV5-4 and TRBJ2-1; 14 nucleotides agree with TRBD2. With V trimmed by 5 bases and J by 10 bases, 5 bases remained unmatched. The CDR3 spans 14 residues. CDR1 is SGHNT and CDR2 is YYREEE in the germline V gene (reference sequence). CDR3 coding DNA: TGTGCCAGCAGGTCGGGACTAGCGGGGGTGGAGCAGTTCTTC. Translation: CASRSGLAGVEQFF.

This clone occurred once. The chain uses TRBV7-9 and TRBJ2-3; D uncertain. The CDR3 has 15 amino acids. The V end lost 4 bases, the J end lost 2 bases, and 13 bases lay between the germline ends. Germline lookup yields CDR1 SEHNR and CDR2 FQNEAQ (reference sequence). The CDR3 DNA sequence: TGTGCCAGCAGCTCCTCGGCGGCACTCACAGATACGCAGTATTTT. This translates into CASSSSAALTDTQYF.

The rearrangement links TRBV11-2 to TRBJ1-1, with TRBD1 as a possible D gene (6 bases). CDR1 is SGHAT, CDR2 FQNNGV, per germline. The CDR3 consists of 13 residues. V dropped 5 bases and J dropped 3 bases, with 10 bases sitting between them. This chain's CDR3 is CASSRGQYTEAFF. The CDR3 nucleotides are TGTGCCAGCAGCCGCGGACAGTACACTGAAGCTTTCTTT.

The rearrangement joins TRBV7-9 to TRBJ2-5, with 13 bases aligning to TRBD2. V shed 5 bases and J 4 bases; nucleotides not matched to a gene: 4. CDR3 length equals 15 residues. Germline V gene sequence: CDR1 SEHNR, CDR2 FQNEAQ (reference sequence). In DNA, the CDR3 is TGTGCCAGCAGCCGACTAGCGGGGGGTGGAGAGACCCAGTACTTC. Amino acid sequence: CASSRLAGGGETQYF.

V usage is TRBV7-8 and J usage is TRBJ2-5; maybe TRBD1 (5 bases). The CDR3 has 14 residues. CDR1 and CDR2 from the germline V gene are SGHVS and FQNEAQ. V dropped 5 bases and J dropped 1 base, with 11 bases sitting between them. CDR3 nucleotide sequence: TGTGCCAGCAGCCCCCGGACACGCCAAGAGACCCAGTACTTC. Protein sequence: CASSPRTRQETQYF.

The chain employs TRBV7-3 and TRBJ1-1; no reliable D call. The CDR3 has 13 amino acids. The V and J ends lost 6 bases and 3 bases respectively, with 11 bases between them. Germline-derived CDR1 and CDR2 are SGHTA and FQGTGA. The chain's CDR3 is CASSWSKDTEAFF. As DNA, the CDR3 is TGTGCCAGCAGTTGGAGTAAGGACACTGAAGCTTTCTTT.

The genes are TRBV30 and TRBJ1-1, with D uncertain. The CDR3 extends over 14 amino acids. Germline lookup yields CDR1 GTSNPN and CDR2 SVGIG (reference sequence). The V gene lost 2 bases and the J gene lost 6 bases, with 16 bases spanning the gap. The CDR3 loop is CAWSYGSSESEAFF. DNA of the CDR3: TGTGCCTGGAGTTACGGGTCCTCTGAGTCTGAAGCTTTCTTT.

The V and J genes are TRBV11-3 and TRBJ2-1, with D possibly being TRBD2 (6 bases). With 4 bases removed from V and 7 bases from J, the gap between germline ends came to 17 bases. The CDR3 sequence is 15 residues long. Per the germline V gene, CDR1 is SGHNT and CDR2 is YENEEA. The CDR3 spells CASSSSVQRVNEQFF. Written as DNA, the CDR3 is TGTGCCAGCAGCTCGTCGGTCCAGCGGGTTAATGAGCAGTTCTTC.

The table lists this clone with many counts. This chain joins TRBV5-4 and TRBJ2-7, with D possibly matching TRBD2 (5 bases). The CDR3 runs 14 residues. V was trimmed by 4 bases and J by 3 bases, leaving 14 bases between them. Germline V gives CDR1 SGHNT, CDR2 YYREEE (reference sequence). Here the CDR3 reads CASSDERFDYEQYF. CDR3 coding DNA: TGTGCCAGCAGCGACGAGCGGTTTGACTACGAGCAGTACTTC. Variable domain in full (rest from reference TRBV5-4 and TRBJ2-7): ETGVTQSPTHLIKTRGQQVTLRCSSQSGHNTVSWYQQALGQGPQFIFQYYREEENGRGNFPPRFSGLQFPNYSSELNVNALELDDSALYLCASSDERFDYEQYFGPGTRLTVT.

The gene calls are TRBV7-8 and TRBJ2-4; D is perhaps TRBD1 (7 bases). The V end was cut by 2 bases, the J end by 4 bases, with 12 bases between. Germline V gene sequence: CDR1 SGHVS, CDR2 FQNEAQ. The CDR3 runs 15 residues. CDR3 coding DNA: TGTGCCAGCAGCTTATGGCGGGACAGTAAAAACATTCAGTACTTC. It specifies CASSLWRDSKNIQYF.

V usage is TRBV7-8 and J usage is TRBJ1-5; 9 positions match TRBD1. The length of the CDR3 is 16 residues. Germline CDR1 and CDR2: SGHVS and FQNEAQ. With V trimmed by 5 bases and J by 1 base, 6 bases remained unmatched. The CDR3 nucleotides read TGTGCCAGCAGCGTTACAGGGGGCGGGAGCAATCAGCCCCAGCATTTT. This sequence encodes CASSVTGGGSNQPQHF.

V is TRBV10-1 and J is TRBJ2-1, with 7 nucleotides matching TRBD2. CDR3 length equals 14 residues. V lost 4 bases, J lost 9 bases, and 9 bases stayed unmatched. Germline V gives CDR1 WNHNN, CDR2 SYGVQD (reference sequence). The CDR3 DNA reads as TGCGCCAGCAGTGGAGCGGGACGGGGGGTTGAGCAGTTCTTC. It specifies CASSGAGRGVEQFF.

The J gene is TRBJ2-1, the V gene TRBV7-9; no clear D. CDR1 is SEHNR, CDR2 FQNEAQ, per germline (reference sequence). The CDR3 runs 15 residues. V was cut by 5 bases and J by 4 bases, with 15 bases left in between. CDR3 nucleotides: TGTGCCAGCAGCCCCCCAGGTCCCTTATACAATGAGCAGTTCTTC. Its translation is CASSPPGPLYNEQFF.